This entry lists 23 T cell receptor beta chains sequenced from one sample in a study of response to subunit inactivated influenza vaccine. TCRdb redid the calling of the RT-PCR reads with MiXCR, one entry per CDR3 protein. The repertoire includes just over 300,000 distinct CDR3 sequences, 22% of them detected once, and 10% sits in the top ten. This specimen consisted of PBMCs from blood, obtained about 19 months after vaccination. All receptors come from a man between 50 and 69 years old who received an inactivated influenza vaccine.

The table lists this clonotype with many counts. This chain links TRBV4-1 with TRBJ1-4, with TRBD1 matching 7 bases. The length of the CDR3 is 15 residues. Germline V gene sequence: CDR1 MGHRA, CDR2 YSYEKL. V trimming: 4 bases; J trimming: 8 bases; junction bases outside the gene matches: 10. DNA for the CDR3: TGCGCCAGCAGCCTAGACAGGGTAGGGGGGGAAAAACTGTTTTTT. This gives the protein CASSLDRVGGEKLFF.

This chain links TRBV11-2 with TRBJ2-1; TRBD2 agrees at 15 bases. The CDR3 totals 18 residues. Germline trimming cut 5 bases from V and 4 bases from J; bases unmatched to any gene: 9. Germline CDR1 SGHAT, CDR2 FQNNGV. The CDR3 coding sequence is TGTGCCAGCAGCCCACGGACTAGCGGGAGGGCCGGGTACAATGAGCAGTTCTTC. Its protein product is CASSPRTSGRAGYNEQFF.

V usage is TRBV6-2 or TRBV6-3 and J usage is TRBJ1-5, with TRBD1 identical over 7 bases. CDR1 is MNHEY, CDR2 SVGEGT, per germline. CDR3 length: 14 amino acids. With 5 bases clipped from V and 5 bases from J, the junction kept 6 bases outside the gene matches. CDR3 sequence reads: CASSQTGVHQPQHF. The CDR3 bases are TGTGCCAGCAGTCAAACAGGGGTCCATCAGCCCCAGCATTTT.

The rearrangement uses TRBV10-2 and TRBJ1-4; maybe TRBD1 (5 bases). Germline CDR1 is WSHSY and CDR2 is SAAADI. V was clipped by 8 bases and J by 6 bases, with 16 bases between them. The CDR3 has 14 residues. The CDR3 nucleotides read TGCGCCAGCCAGACCCGGGGGGGGGATGAAAAACTGTTTTTT. Translation: CASQTRGGDEKLFF.

This clonotype was seen a single time. CDR3 loop: CASSQVLVSSGGSGANVLTF. CDR3 in DNA: TGTGCCAGCAGCCAAGTCCTGGTTTCCAGCGGGGGATCTGGGGCCAACGTCCTGACTTTC. The V gene is TRBV3-1, the J gene TRBJ2-6; 8 nucleotides line up with TRBD2. The CDR3 consists of 20 residues. CDR1 LGHDT and CDR2 YNNKEL come from the germline V gene (reference sequence). Trimming took 1 base from V and 1 from J; bases not matched to a gene: 12.

This clonotype has at least ten counts. V and J are TRBV20-1 and TRBJ1-1; TRBD1 agrees at 8 bases. The V and J ends lost 2 bases and 6 bases, in that order; junction bases with no gene match: 11. This CDR3 comprises 15 residues. Germline V CDR1 and CDR2: DFQATT, SNEGSKA (reference sequence). CDR3 nucleotide sequence: TGCAGTGCTAGAACTAAAGGGGACAGGTATTCTGAAGCTTTCTTT. Its protein product is CSARTKGDRYSEAFF.

The chain joins TRBV7-9 to TRBJ1-3; TRBD1 aligns across 7 bases. With 3 bases clipped from V and 5 bases from J, the junction kept 10 bases outside the gene matches. CDR1 and CDR2 (germline): SEHNR, FQNEAQ (reference sequence). The CDR3 is 16 amino acids. Here the CDR3 DNA reads TGTGCCAGCAGCTTGGGAGGGGGCCCGACAAGAAACACCATATATTTT. Encoded protein: CASSLGGGPTRNTIYF.

This clonotype was detected a few times. V usage is TRBV20-1 and J usage is TRBJ2-1, with D possibly being TRBD1 (5 bases). Trimming removed 0 bases from V and 5 bases from J, with 14 bases in between. This CDR3 is 15 amino acids long. The germline V gene has CDR1 DFQATT and CDR2 SNEGSKA (reference sequence). The DNA for the CDR3 is TGCAGTGCTAGAGACATCAGGGTCGGTGACAATGAGCAGTTCTTC. Protein sequence: CSARDIRVGDNEQFF.

This clonotype has at least ten counts. This rearrangement joins TRBV15 to TRBJ1-6, with unresolved D. Between the trimmed V and J ends, which lost 6 bases and 6 bases, there was a span of 12 bases. Germline assignment: CDR1 LNHNV and CDR2 YYDKDF (reference sequence). The CDR3 consists of 14 residues. The CDR3 sequence: CATSGGEGNSPLHF. The CDR3 bases are TGTGCCACCAGTGGAGGTGAGGGTAATTCACCCCTCCACTTT.

The V and J genes are TRBV7-9 and TRBJ1-2; D gene ambiguous. The CDR3 has 16 amino acids. Germline values: CDR1 SEHNR, CDR2 FQNEAQ (reference sequence). V lost 5 bases to trimming and J lost 6 bases, with 22 bases between them. CDR3 loop: CASSPLTSRVADGYTF. Written as DNA, the CDR3 is TGTGCCAGCAGCCCCCTAACGAGTAGGGTCGCGGATGGCTACACCTTC.

This clonotype has more than one count but fewer than ten. This chain connects TRBV20-1 to TRBJ2-5; D might be TRBD2 (6 bases). Trimming took off 4 bases at V and 2 bases at J, with 14 bases between the two ends. The CDR3 is 14 amino acids. CDR1 and CDR2 (germline): DFQATT, SNEGSKA (reference sequence). The CDR3 region is CSATMAGQQETQYF. The CDR3 bases are TGCAGTGCTACTATGGCGGGGCAGCAAGAGACCCAGTACTTC.

In this sample, this clonotype turned up many times. The chain uses TRBV6-1 and TRBJ1-5; D is perhaps TRBD1 (5 bases). This CDR3 has 13 residues. Trimming pared 7 bases from V and 1 base from J, leaving 8 bases between. CDR1 and CDR2 (germline): MNHNS, SASEGT. The CDR3 loop reads CASKAGSNQPQHF. The CDR3 DNA follows: TGTGCCAGCAAAGCAGGGAGCAATCAGCCCCAGCATTTT.

The chain uses TRBV30 and TRBJ1-5; maybe TRBD1 (6 bases). Germline CDR1 is GTSNPN and CDR2 is SVGIG (reference sequence). With 5 bases removed from V and 2 bases from J, the gap between germline ends came to 16 bases. This CDR3 comprises 15 residues. The CDR3 region is CAWRPRGLGNQPQHF. Here the CDR3 DNA reads TGTGCCTGGCGTCCGAGGGGGTTGGGCAATCAGCCCCAGCATTTT.

The CDR3 DNA follows: TGTGCCAGCAGCCAAGATCGGGGCGCGCAGTATTTT. Protein product: CASSQDRGAQYF. The V and J genes are TRBV4-2 and TRBJ2-3, with D perhaps matching TRBD1 or TRBD2 (5 bases each). V gave up 0 bases and J gave up 10 bases, with 8 bases separating them. Per the germline V gene, CDR1 is LGHNA and CDR2 is YNFKEQ. This CDR3 is built from 12 residues.

In this sample, this clonotype turned up many times. The rearrangement links TRBV4-3 to TRBJ1-2; 9 bases align to TRBD1. The CDR3 is 15 amino acids. V shed 0 bases, J shed 7 bases, and the junction held 6 bases outside the gene matches. Germline V lookup: CDR1 LGHNA, CDR2 YSLEER. The CDR3 protein is CASSQDAQGAAGYTF. The CDR3 nucleotides are TGCGCCAGCAGCCAAGATGCACAGGGGGCTGCTGGCTACACCTTC.

This sequence joins TRBV7-2 and TRBJ2-3; 7 bases match TRBD1. V lost 4 bases, J lost 0 bases, and 7 bases stayed unmatched. The length of the CDR3 is 16 residues. CDR1 and CDR2 from the germline V gene are SGHTA and FQGNSA. CDR3 region: CASSSHGTDSTDTQYF. The CDR3 region has the DNA TGTGCCAGCAGCTCACATGGGACAGATAGCACAGATACGCAGTATTTT.

This sequence joins TRBV2 and TRBJ2-7; 7 bases fit TRBD1. The germline CDR1 and CDR2 sequences are SNHLY and FYNNEI. There are 15 residues in the CDR3. J gave up 0 bases and V 10 bases, and 12 bases lay outside the gene matches. In DNA, the CDR3 is TGTGCCACTCACTCTGGGGACAGAATCTCCTACGAGCAGTACTTC. This sequence encodes CATHSGDRISYEQYF.

J is TRBJ2-2 and V is TRBV11-2; no firm D call. The germline gives CDR1 SGHAT, CDR2 FQNNGV. Trimming stripped 0 bases from V and 1 base from J, with 9 bases between. The CDR3 consists of 16 residues. The CDR3 bases are TGTGCCAGCAGCTTAGATTCTCCCAAGAACACCGGGGAGCTGTTTTTT. Translating it yields CASSLDSPKNTGELFF.

This clonotype was recorded many times. The chain joins TRBV9 to TRBJ1-1; D unresolved. CDR1 is SGDLS, CDR2 YYNGEE, per germline. There are 10 residues in the CDR3. V lost 1 base and J 11 bases, leaving 6 bases between the germline ends. CDR3 sequence: CASSVKRAFF. The CDR3 region has the DNA TGTGCCAGCAGCGTAAAGAGGGCTTTCTTT.

In this sample, this clonotype turned up a few times. The V and J genes are TRBV29-1 and TRBJ2-7; 12 bases are shared with TRBD1. J lost 4 bases, V lost 7 bases, and 5 bases had no gene match. Germline V gives CDR1 SQVTM, CDR2 ANQGSEA. This CDR3 has 13 amino acids. CDR3 in amino acids: CSAQGQGAYEQYF. CDR3 bases: TGCAGCGCCCAGGGACAGGGGGCATACGAGCAGTACTTC.

The rearrangement links TRBV28 to TRBJ2-5; 8 bases are a match to TRBD2. The length of the CDR3 is 16 residues. In germline, CDR1 is MDHEN, CDR2 SYDVKM. The ends lost 3 bases at V and 2 bases at J; junction bases unmatched: 8. This CDR3 reads CASSFSGGTPQETQYF. The CDR3, as DNA: TGTGCCAGCAGTTTCTCGGGAGGGACTCCTCAAGAGACCCAGTACTTC.

The chain combines TRBV4-3 with TRBJ1-6; a possible D gene is TRBD1 (5 bases). CDR3 length equals 16 residues. Germline V CDR1 and CDR2: LGHNA, YSLEER. V was cut by 3 bases and J by 9 bases, with 18 bases left in between. DNA of the CDR3: TGCGCCAGCAGCCATAAGGGACCCTTAAACGGTTCACCCCTCCACTTT. Amino acid sequence: CASSHKGPLNGSPLHF.

In the case of this clonotype: A much larger clone lies a single base off, so this may be a read error. The V gene is TRBV12-3 or TRBV12-4, the J gene TRBJ1-5; D might be TRBD1 (5 bases). This CDR3 comprises 12 residues. Trimming removed 3 bases at V and 12 bases at J, with 12 bases between. CDR3 region: CASSFGGGIQHF. The CDR3 DNA reads TGTGCCAGCAGTTTTGGGGGAGGGATCCAGCATTTT.